Each of the 15 T cell receptor beta chains below was sequenced from the same sample in a study of radiotherapy plus CTLA-4 blockade in lung cancer. Libraries were prepared by immunoSEQ multiplex PCR; TCRdb keeps only in-frame clonotypes and omits some of them. The sample has 40,000 to 50,000 clones, approximately 78% seen once. Sequenced material: peripheral blood, taken from a patient treated with radiotherapy plus ipilimumab. The receptor source for this set is a human donor with non-small cell lung cancer who had stable disease on radiotherapy plus ipilimumab.

V is TRBV6-1 and J is TRBJ2-7, with TRBD1 identical over 7 bases. The CDR3 spans 15 residues. Germline assignment: CDR1 MNHNS and CDR2 SASEGT. The V and J ends lost 2 bases and 2 bases, in that order; junction bases with no gene match: 6. CDR3 coding DNA: TGTGCCAGCAGTGAATCCGATACAGGGGCCTACGAGCAGTACTTC. It yields the protein CASSESDTGAYEQYF.

This sequence joins TRBV21-1 and TRBJ2-4; the DNA was not used to check the table's D call, TRBD1. TRBV21-1 is a documented pseudogene. CDR3 size: 14 residues. The CDR3 DNA reads TGTGCCAGCAGCAGGGACAGGGCCAAAAACATTCAGTACTTC. Translated: CASSRDRAKNIQYF.

This chain links TRBV15 with TRBJ1-2; tentative D call: TRBD1 (6 bases). CDR1 is LNHNV and CDR2 is YYDKDF in the germline V gene (reference sequence). The CDR3 consists of 16 residues. Trimming took 5 bases from V and 0 from J, leaving 16 bases between them. CDR3 bases: TGTGCCACCAGCGGACGGACAGCCGGAGCTAACTATGGCTACACCTTC. This sequence encodes CATSGRTAGANYGYTF.

This clone was detected a few times. V gene TRBV28 combines with J gene TRBJ1-3, with unresolved D. The CDR3 totals 12 residues. Looked up from germline, CDR1 is MDHEN and CDR2 is SYDVKM. V was clipped by 1 base and J by 7 bases, with 5 bases between them. The CDR3 nucleotides are TGTGCCAGCAGTTTATCTAGTAACACCATATATTTT. Protein sequence: CASSLSSNTIYF. The full variable domain, with the rest looked up from reference TRBV28 and TRBJ1-3, is DVKVTQSSRYLVKRTGEKVFLECVQDMDHENMFWYRQDPGLGLRLIYFSYDVKMKEKGDIPEGYSVSREKKERFSLILESASTNQTSMYLCASSLSSNTIYFGEGSWLTVV.

The chain employs TRBV7-3 and TRBJ1-5; D not resolved. Trimming left V 2 bases short and J 4 bases short, with 9 bases between. This CDR3 is 14 amino acids long. Germline V CDR1 and CDR2: SGHTA, FQGTGA. The CDR3 protein is CASSLGQQNQPQHF. CDR3 coding DNA: TGTGCCAGCAGCTTAGGGCAGCAGAATCAGCCCCAGCATTTT.

In the case of this clone: The junction and the germline gene differ at one end; a read error may be behind it. Other DNA sequences from this sample encode an identical CDR3 as well. The chain combines TRBV28 with TRBJ2-7; the match to TRBD1 covers 9 bases. This CDR3 contains 15 residues. CDR1 MDHEN and CDR2 SYDVKM come from the germline V gene. Here the CDR3 DNA reads TGTGCCAGCAGTTCCATACAGGGGGCGACCTACGAGCAATACTTC. Protein: CASSSIQGATYEQYF.

This chain uses TRBV28 with TRBJ2-7; 10 bases are shared with TRBD1. Germline lookup yields CDR1 MDHEN and CDR2 SYDVKM. With V trimmed by 3 bases and J by 3 bases, 5 bases remained unmatched. CDR3 length: 15 amino acids. The CDR3 reads CASSLGQGLIYEQYF. In DNA form, the CDR3 reads TGTGCCAGCAGTTTGGGACAGGGGCTAATCTACGAGCAGTACTTC.

Only one count was recorded for this clone. The chain is built from TRBV6-1 and TRBJ2-7, with TRBD1 matching over 8 bases. The CDR3 length is 17 residues. Germline trimming cut 5 bases from V and 5 bases from J; bases unmatched to any gene: 17. Germline CDR1 and CDR2: MNHNS and SASEGT. The CDR3 region has the DNA TGTGCCAGCAGTCAAGGGGTAACTGATGGACAGGGTGACGAGCAGTACTTC. Translation: CASSQGVTDGQGDEQYF.

This chain uses TRBV7-2 with TRBJ2-5; 11 positions agree with TRBD2. The CDR3 is 15 amino acids. Trimming cost V 5 bases and J 5 bases; bases outside gene matches: 7. Per germline, CDR1 SGHTA and CDR2 FQGNSA. DNA of the CDR3: TGTGCCAGCAGCCCATTAGCGGGAGGGCGGGAGACCCAGTACTTC. Translated: CASSPLAGGRETQYF.

The chain joins TRBV11-3 to TRBJ1-2; 8 nucleotides line up with TRBD1. Germline values: CDR1 SGHNT, CDR2 YENEEA. After removal of 3 bases from V and 7 bases from J, the junction contained 1 base not matched to a gene. CDR3 length equals 12 residues. This CDR3 is CASSFTGGGYTF. CDR3 nucleotide sequence: TGTGCCAGCAGCTTTACAGGGGGTGGCTACACCTTC.

The table lists this clone with a count of one. The chain uses TRBV28 and TRBJ2-7; D is ambiguous. CDR3 size: 15 residues. The V and J ends lost 6 bases and 3 bases respectively, with 18 bases between them. Germline assignment: CDR1 MDHEN and CDR2 SYDVKM. The CDR3: CASRLTWSFNYEQYF. DNA of the CDR3: TGTGCCAGCAGGCTGACTTGGTCATTTAACTACGAGCAGTACTTC. Based on the CDR3 plus reference TRBV28 and TRBJ2-7, the full variable domain is DVKVTQSSRYLVKRTGEKVFLECVQDMDHENMFWYRQDPGLGLRLIYFSYDVKMKEKGDIPEGYSVSREKKERFSLILESASTNQTSMYLCASRLTWSFNYEQYFGPGTRLTVT.

This sequence joins TRBV28 and TRBJ2-1; TRBD2 matches at 9 bases. CDR3 length: 13 amino acids. Trimming removed 7 bases from V and 3 bases from J; junction bases left unmatched: 1. Germline CDR1 and CDR2: MDHEN and SYDVKM. CDR3 amino acids: CASTSGNYNEQFF. CDR3 in DNA: TGTGCCAGCACTAGCGGGAACTACAATGAGCAGTTCTTC.

The genes are TRBV11-2 and TRBJ2-3; D remains ambiguous. V lost 2 bases to trimming and J lost 8 bases, with 11 bases between them. CDR1 and CDR2 from the germline V gene are SGHAT and FQNNGV. The CDR3 runs 13 residues. CDR3 residues: CASSLTTASTQYF. CDR3 nucleotide sequence: TGTGCCAGCAGCTTAACAACCGCAAGTACGCAGTATTTT.

J is TRBJ1-1 and V is TRBV28; 10 bases are shared with TRBD1. Germline CDR1 reads MDHEN; CDR2 reads SYDVKM. J lost 1 base, V lost 6 bases, and 14 bases had no gene match. The CDR3 sequence is 18 residues long. The CDR3 loop is CASSSRQGARIRNTEAFF. CDR3 DNA sequence: TGTGCCAGCAGCTCGAGACAGGGGGCGCGGATCAGGAACACTGAAGCTTTCTTT.

J is TRBJ1-2 and V is TRBV19; D gene unclear. V lost 3 bases to trimming and J lost 4 bases, with 6 bases between them. The CDR3 has 12 amino acids. Germline V lookup: CDR1 LNHDA, CDR2 SQIVND (reference sequence). CDR3 nucleotides: TGTGCCAGTAGTATCCCCCGCTATGGCTACACCTTC. Translated, it gives CASSIPRYGYTF.